What follows are 12 T cell receptor beta chains derived from one specimen sequenced in a study of T-cell reconstitution after alpha-beta-depleted transplantation in children. During its preparation, the TCRbeta library received unique molecular identifiers. TCRdb recomputed calls from the PCR reads with MiXCR, one row per CDR3 protein. The sample includes over 15,000 distinct CDR3 sequences, 9.5% to 15% of them seen just once. The specimen was PBMCs, mostly from graft donor cells, collected 180 days after TCRalphabeta/CD19-depleted stem cell transplant. These receptors all stem from a boy younger than two who had a stem cell transplant for Wiskott-Aldrich syndrome, so the T cells may come from the graft donor.

The sample holds many counts of this clonotype. The gene calls are TRBV7-8 and TRBJ2-7; maybe TRBD1 (5 bases). The germline CDR1 and CDR2 sequences are SGHVS and FQNEAQ. Trimming shortened V by 4 bases and J by 3 bases, and 13 bases separated the two germline ends. The CDR3 extends over 14 amino acids. The chain's CDR3 is CASSSGGHVYEQYF. The CDR3 region has the DNA TGTGCCAGCAGCTCAGGCGGACACGTCTACGAGCAGTACTTC.

The chain combines TRBV5-6 with TRBJ2-7; D might be TRBD2 (5 bases). V was cut by 0 bases and J by 0 bases, with 10 bases left in between. Germline V gene data show CDR1 as SGHDT and CDR2 as YYEEEE. The CDR3 runs to 15 residues. CDR3: CASSLVTGISYEQYF. For the CDR3, the DNA is TGTGCCAGCAGCTTGGTGACGGGGATCTCCTACGAGCAGTACTTC.

The rearrangement joins TRBV6-1 to TRBJ1-1; the D is unclear. CDR3 length equals 15 residues. Per the germline V gene, CDR1 is MNHNS and CDR2 is SASEGT. V lost 5 bases, J lost 3 bases, and 16 bases lay in between. As DNA, the CDR3 is TGTGCCAGCAGTCTGACCCTGGGAGGTCACACTGAAGCTTTCTTT. This sequence encodes CASSLTLGGHTEAFF.

As DNA, the CDR3 is TGCAGTGCTAGGGTTACCGGCGGGGAGCTGTTTTTT. It is translated as CSARVTGGELFF. The genes are TRBV20-1 and TRBJ2-2; D is ambiguous. Trimming shortened V by 3 bases and J by 7 bases, and 9 bases separated the two germline ends. The CDR3 contains 12 residues. CDR1 DFQATT and CDR2 SNEGSKA come from the germline V gene (reference sequence).

This clonotype was seen only a few times. The rearrangement joins TRBV28 to TRBJ1-1; D gene uncertain. CDR3 length: 20 residues. V gave up 1 base and J gave up 0 bases, with 24 bases separating them. Germline V CDR1 and CDR2: MDHEN, SYDVKM. CDR3 amino acids: CASSLYLGSGSRVMNTEAFF. CDR3 sequence (DNA): TGTGCCAGCAGTTTATATTTAGGATCGGGGAGTAGGGTCATGAACACTGAAGCTTTCTTT.

CDR3 amino acids: CSATDPNAAGELFF. CDR3 bases: TGCAGTGCTACGGACCCCAACGCCGCCGGGGAGCTGTTTTTT. The chain has TRBV20-1 and TRBJ2-2; D gene ambiguous. V gave up 4 bases and J gave up 6 bases, with 15 bases separating them. In germline, CDR1 is DFQATT, CDR2 SNEGSKA (reference sequence). The CDR3 has 14 amino acids.

This clonotype was observed a handful of times. CDR3 nucleotides: TGCGCCAGCAGCTTGGAAAACTCAGGGGCAGGAGATACGCAGTATTTT. Translation: CASSLENSGAGDTQYF. The rearrangement joins TRBV5-1 to TRBJ2-3, with a possible D match to TRBD1 (6 bases). The CDR3 length is 16 residues. Germline CDR1 SGHRS, CDR2 YFSETQ. V lost 0 bases to trimming and J lost 5 bases, with 16 bases between them.

There are a few counts of this clonotype. The chain uses TRBV12-3 or TRBV12-4 and TRBJ1-2; D unclear. The CDR3 totals 13 residues. V was clipped by 3 bases and J by 8 bases, with 13 bases between them. Here the CDR3 reads CASSFNLGVGYTF. The CDR3 DNA is TGTGCCAGCAGTTTTAATCTCGGGGTCGGCTACACCTTC.

This chain connects TRBV20-1 to TRBJ2-7, with D hard to call. The germline CDR1 and CDR2 sequences are DFQATT and SNEGSKA (reference sequence). The length of the CDR3 is 14 residues. V lost 0 bases to trimming and J lost 1 base, with 10 bases between them. CDR3 loop: CSARDGKASYEQYF. CDR3 nucleotide sequence: TGCAGTGCTAGAGACGGTAAAGCTTCCTACGAGCAGTACTTC.

The rearrangement joins TRBV6-5 to TRBJ1-5, with D perhaps TRBD1 (5 bases). The CDR3 runs to 13 residues. Trimming took off 2 bases at V and 6 bases at J, with 8 bases between the two ends. Per the germline V gene, CDR1 is MNHEY and CDR2 is SVGAGI. Here the CDR3 DNA reads TGTGCCAGCAGTTACGACGGGGGTCAGCCCCAGCATTTT. Translation: CASSYDGGQPQHF.

This clonotype was counted between two and nine times. The V call is TRBV3-1, the J call TRBJ2-6; D possibly uses TRBD1 or TRBD2 (6 bases each). This CDR3 contains 16 residues. The germline V gene has CDR1 LGHDT and CDR2 YNNKEL (reference sequence). The ends were cut back, 5 bases at V and 2 bases at J, with 13 bases in the middle. The CDR3 bases are TGTGCCAGCAGCTTGATAGGGGGGACTGGGGCCAACGTCCTGACTTTC. Its protein product is CASSLIGGTGANVLTF. Full variable domain (remainder filled in from reference TRBV3-1 and TRBJ2-6): DTAVSQTPKYLVTQMGNDKSIKCEQNLGHDTMYWYKQDSKKFLKIMFSYNNKELIINETVPNRFSPKSPDKAHLNLHINSLELGDSAVYFCASSLIGGTGANVLTFGAGSRLTVL.

This clonotype was seen repeatedly, ten times or more. This chain joins TRBV12-3 or TRBV12-4 and TRBJ2-7; 9 nucleotides agree with TRBD2. The CDR3 totals 14 residues. With V trimmed by 3 bases and J by 2 bases, 2 bases remained unmatched. The CDR3 sequence is CASSFSSGTYEQYF. The CDR3, as DNA: TGTGCCAGCAGTTTTTCTAGCGGGACCTACGAGCAGTACTTC.